The 27 T cell receptor beta chains presented below share a single source sample, sequenced in a study of patients and donors after allogeneic stem cell transplantation. TCRdb reanalysed the RT-PCR reads using MiXCR and keeps one entry per CDR3 protein. Seen here are approximately 220,000 distinct CDR3 sequences, about 38% observed once, and the top ten hold roughly 10%. The sequenced sample consisted of blood, either unsorted or a sorted T cell fraction (not recorded which). These receptors originate from a human donor who was either an allogeneic HSCT recipient or a stem cell or donor lymphocyte infusion donor (not recorded which). It is not recorded whose cells these are; they may come from a transplant donor.

This clonotype has more than one count but fewer than ten. V usage is TRBV4-2 and J usage is TRBJ2-3, with D tentatively TRBD1 (5 bases). CDR1 LGHNA and CDR2 YNFKEQ come from the germline V gene. The ends were cut back, 1 base at V and 6 bases at J, with 8 bases in the middle. CDR3 length: 13 amino acids. The CDR3 sequence is CASSQGGHDTQYF. CDR3 coding DNA: TGTGCCAGCAGCCAAGGGGGCCATGATACGCAGTATTTT.

This clonotype was detected only a few times. This CDR3 is CASSQDRGRGEKLFF. The CDR3 nucleotides are TGTGCCAGCAGCCAAGATCGGGGTCGCGGTGAAAAACTGTTTTTT. The chain links TRBV3-1 to TRBJ1-4; D is unresolved. This CDR3 contains 15 residues. V lost 0 bases and J lost 7, with 12 bases in between. Germline values: CDR1 LGHDT, CDR2 YNNKEL (reference sequence).

This chain connects TRBV20-1 to TRBJ1-1; no reliable D call. The CDR3 has 13 residues. The germline V gene has CDR1 DFQATT and CDR2 SNEGSKA (reference sequence). V was cut by 0 bases and J by 11 bases, with 16 bases left in between. The CDR3, as DNA: TGCAGTGCTAGAGAACCAGACTCCTTAGGGGCTTTCTTT. Translating gives CSAREPDSLGAFF.

This clonotype has a handful of counts. The CDR3 DNA sequence: TGCAGTGCCCCAGACTCCGGGACAGTTTATGGCTACACCTTC. It translates to CSAPDSGTVYGYTF. The chain carries TRBV20-1 and TRBJ1-2; 7 nucleotides line up with TRBD1. This CDR3 comprises 14 residues. Germline values: CDR1 DFQATT, CDR2 SNEGSKA (reference sequence). With V trimmed by 6 bases and J by 5 bases, 12 bases remained unmatched.

V is TRBV29-1 and J is TRBJ1-2; unclear D gene. The CDR3 is made up of 13 amino acids. Germline CDR1 SQVTM, CDR2 ANQGSEA. With 0 bases removed from V and 5 bases from J, the gap between germline ends came to 10 bases. CDR3 in amino acids: CSVEDPGFYGYTF. DNA for the CDR3: TGCAGCGTTGAAGATCCAGGATTTTATGGCTACACCTTC. Looking up the rest from reference TRBV29-1 and TRBJ1-2 gives the full variable domain: SAVISQKPSRDICQRGTSLTIQCQVDSQVTMMFWYRQQPGQSLTLIATANQGSEATYESGFVIDKFPISRPNLTFSTLTVSNMSPEDSSIYLCSVEDPGFYGYTFGSGTRLTVV.

The V gene is TRBV6-5, the J gene TRBJ2-1; TRBD1 might be the D (5 bases). The CDR3 has 14 amino acids. Germline V lookup: CDR1 MNHEY, CDR2 SVGAGI. V was trimmed by 6 bases and J by 6 bases, leaving 15 bases between them. CDR3 sequence (DNA): TGTGCCAGCAGGCGGCCCAGGGTTAGCAATGAGCAGTTCTTC. Protein: CASRRPRVSNEQFF.

The chain has TRBV9 and TRBJ1-2; no definite D call. The CDR3 is made up of 11 amino acids. The germline V gene has CDR1 SGDLS and CDR2 YYNGEE. V was pared by 4 bases and J by 7 bases, with 8 bases between. CDR3 protein: CASSQTGGYTF. The CDR3 DNA follows: TGTGCCAGCAGCCAAACGGGTGGCTACACCTTC.

The chain has TRBV2 and TRBJ1-2, with a weak D call TRBD1 (5 bases). Germline lookup yields CDR1 SNHLY and CDR2 FYNNEI. Deletions cut 0 bases from V and 6 bases from J, with 14 bases between. The CDR3 consists of 15 residues. The CDR3 nucleotides are TGTGCCAGCAGTGAAGCGAGGGGCAGGACCCATGGCTACACCTTC. Translation: CASSEARGRTHGYTF.

V is TRBV29-1 and J is TRBJ2-1; 10 bases line up with TRBD1. Per germline, CDR1 SQVTM and CDR2 ANQGSEA. The CDR3 consists of 17 residues. The V segment lost 1 base and the J segment 2 bases; nucleotides outside the gene matches: 8. CDR3 amino acids: CSVEGLGTGATYNEQFF. The CDR3 region has the DNA TGCAGCGTTGAAGGGCTTGGGACAGGGGCTACCTACAATGAGCAGTTCTTC.

This clonotype showed up just a few times. V and J are TRBV10-3 and TRBJ2-7, with unresolved D. V gave up 6 bases and J gave up 0 bases, with 9 bases separating them. The CDR3 totals 13 residues. The V gene's germline CDR1 is ENHRY and CDR2 SYGVKD. For the CDR3, the DNA is TGTGCCATCAGATCCGGGCCCTCCTACGAGCAGTACTTC. Its protein is CAIRSGPSYEQYF.

V and J are TRBV28 and TRBJ2-7; possible D gene TRBD1, 6 bases. The CDR3 length is 14 residues. The V end lost 6 bases, the J end lost 4 bases, and 16 bases lay between the germline ends. CDR1 and CDR2 (germline): MDHEN, SYDVKM. The CDR3 sequence is CASSLTGNSYEQYF. The CDR3 coding sequence is TGTGCCAGCAGCCTTACAGGGAACTCGTACGAGCAGTACTTC.

This clonotype was seen a few times. V usage is TRBV5-1 and J usage is TRBJ2-7, with 11 bases that match TRBD2. This CDR3 is 17 amino acids long. V shed 0 bases, J shed 3 bases, and the junction held 8 bases outside the gene matches. From germline, CDR1 is SGHRS and CDR2 YFSETQ. The chain's CDR3 is CASSLATPGTSGYEQYF. The DNA for the CDR3 is TGCGCCAGCAGCTTGGCCACGCCCGGGACTAGCGGCTACGAGCAGTACTTC.

J is TRBJ1-2 and V is TRBV27; D gene uncertain. Germline values: CDR1 MNHEY, CDR2 SMNVEV (reference sequence). The V end lost 7 bases, the J end lost 4 bases, and 16 bases lay between the germline ends. The CDR3 consists of 14 residues. The CDR3 loop reads CASKETPTFYGYTF. CDR3 DNA sequence: TGTGCCAGCAAAGAGACCCCGACATTCTATGGCTACACCTTC.

The gene calls are TRBV4-1 and TRBJ2-7; D not certain. The CDR3 is made up of 15 amino acids. Germline V gives CDR1 MGHRA, CDR2 YSYEKL. Trimming took 0 bases from V and 3 from J, leaving 12 bases between them. Here the CDR3 reads CASSQDGTAYYEQYF. The CDR3, as DNA: TGCGCCAGCAGCCAAGATGGAACAGCCTACTACGAGCAGTACTTC.

This clonotype was seen more than once but under ten times. V is TRBV20-1 and J is TRBJ1-5; D not resolved. This CDR3 is built from 13 residues. CDR1 DFQATT and CDR2 SNEGSKA come from the germline V gene (reference sequence). V was trimmed by 4 bases and J by 3 bases, leaving 10 bases between them. The CDR3 DNA is TGCAGTGCTACACGGACGGTCAATCAGCCCCAGCATTTT. Protein: CSATRTVNQPQHF.

The J gene is TRBJ2-2, the V gene TRBV20-1; 8 positions agree with TRBD1. CDR3 length equals 15 residues. CDR1 DFQATT and CDR2 SNEGSKA come from the germline V gene (reference sequence). V shed 0 bases, J shed 5 bases, and the junction held 5 bases outside the gene matches. CDR3 protein: CSARDKDRVTGELFF. The CDR3 DNA sequence: TGCAGTGCTAGAGATAAGGACAGGGTTACCGGGGAGCTGTTTTTT.

The rearrangement links TRBV5-1 to TRBJ2-7; no reliable D call. The V and J ends lost 0 bases and 5 bases respectively, with 18 bases between them. Germline CDR1 is SGHRS and CDR2 is YFSETQ. The CDR3 has 16 amino acids. Here the CDR3 reads CASSLAIHLSRNEQYF. Written as DNA, the CDR3 is TGCGCCAGCAGCTTGGCCATACACTTGAGTCGGAACGAGCAGTACTTC.

The chain uses TRBV6-5 and TRBJ1-2, with a weak D call TRBD1 (5 bases). The germline CDR1 and CDR2 sequences are MNHEY and SVGAGI. The CDR3 consists of 12 residues. V dropped 6 bases and J dropped 7 bases, with 12 bases sitting between them. As DNA, the CDR3 is TGTGCCAGCAGCCACCGGGGGGGTGGCTACACCTTC. Translated, it gives CASSHRGGGYTF.

This rearrangement joins TRBV28 to TRBJ1-2; unclear D gene. V was pared by 2 bases and J by 3 bases, with 16 bases between. There are 16 residues in the CDR3. Germline V gene data show CDR1 as MDHEN and CDR2 as SYDVKM. The CDR3 bases are TGTGCCAGCAGTTTAATCAAGGATGGTCGGGACTATGGCTACACCTTC. It yields the protein CASSLIKDGRDYGYTF.

The chain carries TRBV7-9 and TRBJ1-3, with D unclear. The CDR3 is 12 amino acids. Germline lookup yields CDR1 SEHNR and CDR2 FQNEAQ (reference sequence). V dropped 3 bases and J dropped 8 bases, with 8 bases sitting between them. This CDR3 is CASSLDAYTIYF. DNA of the CDR3: TGTGCCAGCAGCTTGGACGCGTACACCATATATTTT.

This clonotype was detected a few times. The chain employs TRBV9 and TRBJ1-1; D is undetermined. Per germline, CDR1 SGDLS and CDR2 YYNGEE. Trimming shortened V by 0 bases and J by 5 bases, and 11 bases separated the two germline ends. This CDR3 is built from 14 residues. Written as DNA, the CDR3 is TGTGCCAGCAGCGTAGATGCTCTGGGGACTGAAGCTTTCTTT. This gives the protein CASSVDALGTEAFF.

This clonotype was observed a handful of times. The chain has TRBV28 and TRBJ1-2; no definite D call. Germline V gene sequence: CDR1 MDHEN, CDR2 SYDVKM. V lost 2 bases, J lost 7 bases, and 14 bases lay in between. This CDR3 contains 14 residues. CDR3 loop: CASSLDRPPFGYTF. CDR3 in DNA: TGTGCCAGCAGTTTAGACCGACCCCCATTTGGCTACACCTTC.

V is TRBV3-1 and J is TRBJ1-4, with D uncertain. This CDR3 has 15 residues. From germline, CDR1 is LGHDT and CDR2 YNNKEL (reference sequence). V lost 0 bases and J lost 6, with 11 bases in between. CDR3 in DNA: TGTGCCAGCAGCCAAGAAGCTTCCTGGGATGAAAAACTGTTTTTT. Its translation: CASSQEASWDEKLFF.

This clonotype was picked up many times. This chain links TRBV12-3 or TRBV12-4 with TRBJ1-1; 7 bases agree with TRBD1. The CDR3 totals 14 residues. Unmatched junction bases numbered 7, after V lost 4 bases and J lost 5 bases. The CDR3, as DNA: TGTGCCAGCAGTTACAGGGGTTTTAGGACTGAAGCTTTCTTT. Amino acid sequence: CASSYRGFRTEAFF.

This clonotype showed up just a few times. The rearrangement uses TRBV4-2 and TRBJ1-1, with 10 bases aligning to TRBD1. CDR3 length equals 15 residues. Germline CDR1 reads LGHNA; CDR2 reads YNFKEQ. Trimming took 3 bases from V and 5 from J; bases not matched to a gene: 6. The CDR3 sequence: CASSHRTGGLTEAFF. For the CDR3, the DNA is TGTGCCAGCAGCCACAGGACAGGGGGTCTAACTGAAGCTTTCTTT.

The sample holds a few counts of this clonotype. The rearrangement uses TRBV5-1 and TRBJ1-6; D perhaps matches TRBD1 (6 bases). The V end was cut by 0 bases, the J end by 7 bases, with 8 bases between. The CDR3 length is 14 residues. Germline CDR1 SGHRS, CDR2 YFSETQ. The CDR3: CASSLDRVNSPLHF. CDR3 sequence (DNA): TGCGCCAGCAGCTTGGACAGGGTGAATTCACCCCTCCACTTT.

The gene calls are TRBV14 and TRBJ1-6; maybe TRBD1 (5 bases). The CDR3 length is 14 residues. Per germline, CDR1 SGHDN and CDR2 FVKESK. V was trimmed by 4 bases and J by 10 bases, leaving 14 bases between them. CDR3 nucleotide sequence: TGTGCCAGCAGCCCGGGACCCGCGGGATCACCCCTCCACTTT. Encoded protein: CASSPGPAGSPLHF.